Ten or more counts support the clone carrying this T cell receptor (beta chain). The data belong to a study of blood T cell repertoires in COVID-19. Study-level information: COVID-19 samples from acute and convalescent phases originated in the United States, Italy and Spain.

Germline V lookup: CDR1 SGHKS, CDR2 YYEKEE (reference sequence). The CDR3 has 14 residues. V shed 3 bases, J shed 1 base, and the junction held 1 base outside the gene matches. Clones were sequenced by immunoSEQ multiplex PCR, and TCRdb holds only the in-frame ones, with some missing. Found here are under 250,000 clones, about four fifths of them singletons; the top ten hold 4.7%. This clonotype was obtained from a woman in her 70s with acute or convalescent COVID-19. The chain links TRBV5-5 to TRBJ1-1, with 9 bases matching TRBD1. The material sequenced was peripheral blood. The CDR3 DNA reads as TGTGCCAGCAGCTGGGGACAGGGGAACACTGAAGCTTTCTTT. Protein product: CASSWGQGNTEAFF.